This T cell receptor beta chain came from a study of T cell changes during pregnancy in multiple sclerosis. Assay: immunoSEQ multiplex PCR; the TCRdb copy retains only in-frame clones and omits some. The table records tens of thousands of clones, approximately 90% of them present only once. The CDR3 covers 14 residues. Trimming left V 7 bases short and J 5 bases short, with 16 bases between. The germline V gene encodes CDR1 SNHLY and CDR2 FYNNEI. This receptor was obtained from a female donor in good health, enrolled as a control in a pregnancy study. This chain connects TRBV2 to TRBJ2-3; tentatively, D is TRBD1 (6 bases). Sample: CD4+ T cells from peripheral blood mononuclear cells, taken in the first trimester of pregnancy. The CDR3 spells CASNDWQGKDTQYF. The CDR3 DNA is TGTGCCAGCAACGATTGGCAGGGGAAAGATACGCAGTATTTT.